This TCR beta chain comes out of a study of blood T cell repertoires in COVID-19. Clones were sequenced by immunoSEQ multiplex PCR, and TCRdb holds only the in-frame ones, with some missing. Of about 190,000 clones in the sample, about 81% were seen once. The study assigned cohorts using participant-reported clinical history. The sequenced sample consisted of PBMCs or T cells enriched from blood (not recorded which). This TCR was recovered from a young woman who had recovered from COVID-19.

CDR3 DNA: TGTGCCAGCAGGACCCGGGACAGGGTTCCCCTCCACTTT. Protein sequence: CASRTRDRVPLHF. V and J are TRBV6-5 and TRBJ1-6; 9 bases are a match to TRBD1. Unmatched junction bases numbered 7, after V lost 6 bases and J lost 13 bases. In germline, CDR1 is MNHEY, CDR2 SVGAGI. This CDR3 is built from 13 residues.